One T cell receptor (beta chain) is described in this entry. Antigen specificity is unknown. Sequencing was performed with immunoSEQ multiplex PCR; in TCRdb, only in-frame clones are kept and a portion is missing. Among around 78,000 clones listed, 85% were seen once. The sample belongs to a study of a mutant IDH1 vaccine in newly diagnosed glioma. Looking at the study overall: Previous care, which was radiotherapy, temozolomide, or both, most often involved both.

Time point in this sample: week 23, last vaccination. Every single dose of the vaccine, 300 ug of mutant IDH1 20-mer peptide, came with topical imiquimod. CDR1 is KGHSH and CDR2 is LQKENI in the germline V gene. J was trimmed by 4 bases and V by 0 bases; bases with no gene match: 10. The CDR3 spans 18 residues. Source: PBMCs, taken from a glioma patient whose treatment included an IDH1 peptide vaccine. The chain recombines TRBV18 with TRBJ2-3; TRBD2 matches 10 bases. This receptor was identified in a man aged 25 to 40 with glioma. Some clones in this sample may be carry-over from other donors' samples. The CDR3 nucleotides are TGTGCCAGCTCACCACCGAGAAGTATAGCGGGAGGTTCAGATACGCAGTATTTT. Translated, it gives CASSPPRSIAGGSDTQYF.